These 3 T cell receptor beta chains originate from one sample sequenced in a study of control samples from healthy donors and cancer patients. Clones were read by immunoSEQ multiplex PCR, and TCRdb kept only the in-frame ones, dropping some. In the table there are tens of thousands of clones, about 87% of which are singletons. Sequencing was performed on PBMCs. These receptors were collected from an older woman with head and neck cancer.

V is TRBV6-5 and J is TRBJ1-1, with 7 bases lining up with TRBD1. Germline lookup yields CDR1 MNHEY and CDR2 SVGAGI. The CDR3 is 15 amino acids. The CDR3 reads CESKGAGAVNTEAFF. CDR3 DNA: TGTGAATCGAAGGGGGCAGGGGCCGTGAACACTGAAGCTTTCTTT.

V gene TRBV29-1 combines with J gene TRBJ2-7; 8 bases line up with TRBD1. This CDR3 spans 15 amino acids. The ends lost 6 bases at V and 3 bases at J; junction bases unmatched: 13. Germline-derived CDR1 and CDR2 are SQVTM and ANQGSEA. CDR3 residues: CSVAERDRLNYEQYF. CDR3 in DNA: TGCAGCGTAGCTGAACGGGACAGGTTAAACTACGAGCAGTACTTC.

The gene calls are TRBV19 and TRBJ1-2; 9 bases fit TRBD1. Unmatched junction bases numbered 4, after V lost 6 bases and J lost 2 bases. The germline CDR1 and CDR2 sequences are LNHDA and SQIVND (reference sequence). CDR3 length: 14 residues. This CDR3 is CASSETGGNYGYTF. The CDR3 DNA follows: TGTGCCAGTAGCGAGACAGGGGGGAACTATGGCTACACCTTC.